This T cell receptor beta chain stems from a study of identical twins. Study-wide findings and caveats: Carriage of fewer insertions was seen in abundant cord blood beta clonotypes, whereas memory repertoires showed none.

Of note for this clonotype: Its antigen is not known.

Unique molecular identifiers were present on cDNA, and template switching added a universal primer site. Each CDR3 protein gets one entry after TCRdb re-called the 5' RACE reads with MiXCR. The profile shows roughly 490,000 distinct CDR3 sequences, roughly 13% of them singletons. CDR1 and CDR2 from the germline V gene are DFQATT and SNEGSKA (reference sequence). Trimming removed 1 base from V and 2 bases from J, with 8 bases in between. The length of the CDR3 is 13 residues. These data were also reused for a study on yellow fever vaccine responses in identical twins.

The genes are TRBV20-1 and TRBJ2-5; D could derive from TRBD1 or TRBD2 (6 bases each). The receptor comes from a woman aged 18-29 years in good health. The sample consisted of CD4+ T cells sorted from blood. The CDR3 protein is CSARGGTQETQYF. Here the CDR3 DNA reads TGCAGTGCTAGAGGCGGGACACAAGAGACCCAGTACTTC.